A selection of T cell receptor beta chains follows, all from one sample in a study of neurological immune-mediated disorders. TCRdb re-called the 5' RACE reads through MiXCR, storing one row per CDR3 protein. The repertoire consists of around 71,000 distinct CDR3 sequences, with roughly 13% occurring once and the leading ten covering 4.6%. Sample: PBMCs. The receptors were sampled from a female donor with HTLV-1-associated myelopathy (HAM/TSP). CDR3s include the opening cysteine and the closing phenylalanine or tryptophan. The D gene is left open where the match is weak. Clone size is not always given. Where it is, it says once, few, many or a class for expanded clones.

V	size	D	J	DNA	CDR3
TRBV12-3/TRBV12-4	many	.	TRBJ2-3	TGTGCCAGCAGCTTGAGGGATACGCAGTATTTT	CASSLRDTQYF
TRBV7-3	many	.	TRBJ1-1	TGTGCCAGCAGCTTAATACCAGCGAACACTGAAGCTTTCTTT	CASSLIPANTEAFF
TRBV20-1	medium-sized	TRBD1	TRBJ2-7	TGCAGTGCTAGAGGGACAGGGGGCGGCGAGCAGTACTTC	CSARGTGGGEQYF
TRBV12-3/TRBV12-4	many	.	TRBJ2-5	TGTGCCAGCAGTGGAGGACAAGAGACCCAGTACTTC	CASSGGQETQYF
TRBV5-1	many	.	TRBJ2-7	TGCGCCAGCAGCTTCGGACAGTACGAGCAGTACTTC	CASSFGQYEQYF
TRBV27	many	.	TRBJ2-7	TGTGCCAGCAGTCTGAGGGTCTCAGCAAACGAGCAGTACTTC	CASSLRVSANEQYF
TRBV20-1	many	.	TRBJ2-2	TGCAGTGCTACGCGGGGGCCCCGAGACACCGGGGAGCTGTTTTTT	CSATRGPRDTGELFF
TRBV10-3	.	.	TRBJ2-7	TGTGCCATCAGAGGAGGGTCCTACGAGCAGTACTTC	CAIRGGSYEQYF
TRBV4-1	many	TRBD2	TRBJ2-2	TGCGCCAGCAGCCAAGTAGCGGGGGGGCAGTATTACCGGGAGCTGTTTTTT	CASSQVAGGQYYRELFF
TRBV4-1	many	TRBD2	TRBJ2-1	TGCGCCAGCAGCCAAGTATTAGCGGGGTCAGGCAATGAGCAGTTCTTC	CASSQVLAGSGNEQFF
TRBV20-1	many	.	TRBJ1-2	TGCAGTGCTAGATACACCATCTATGGCTACACCTTC	CSARYTIYGYTF
TRBV4-2	once	TRBD2	TRBJ2-3	TGTGCCAGCAGTTCTTACGGGGGGGCGAATACAGATACGCAGTATTTT	CASSSYGGANTDTQYF
TRBV20-1	many	.	TRBJ2-1	TGCAGTGCCGATAAAGTGGGGGTGAATGAGCAGTTCTTC	CSADKVGVNEQFF
TRBV7-9	many	TRBD1	TRBJ2-2	TGTGCCAGCAGCCCGACAGGGGCGAGCAACACCGGGGAGCTGTTTTTT	CASSPTGASNTGELFF
TRBV12-3/TRBV12-4	many	TRBD1	TRBJ1-5	TGTGCCAGCAGTTTAGGCTTCCACGGCAGGGGGCATGGCAATCAGCCCCAGCATTTT	CASSLGFHGRGHGNQPQHF
TRBV5-1	many	TRBD1	TRBJ1-1	TGCGCCAGCAGCATACAGGGGCTCGGGGACACTGAAGCTTTCTTT	CASSIQGLGDTEAFF
TRBV4-1	many	TRBD2	TRBJ2-7	TGCGCCAGCAGCCAAGATCCCAGCGGGACCTACGAGCAGTACTTC	CASSQDPSGTYEQYF
TRBV20-1	many	.	TRBJ1-6	TGCAGTGCTAGTACTTCCATCATTAACGATTCACCCCTCCACTTT	CSASTSIINDSPLHF
TRBV5-6	few	.	TRBJ2-2	TGTGCCAGCAGCTTGGCCACAGGGAACGTAGACACCGGGGAGCTGTTTTTT	CASSLATGNVDTGELFF
TRBV6-1	.	TRBD2	TRBJ2-3	TGTGCCAGCAGTTTCTTGCGGGGGGAAGGAAATACGCAGTATTTT	CASSFLRGEGNTQYF
TRBV29-1	medium-sized	.	TRBJ1-1	TGCAGCGGGAACACAGGGTTTGGGACTGAAGCTTTCTTT	CSGNTGFGTEAFF
TRBV20-1	many	.	TRBJ2-5	TGCAGTGCTAGAGCCGAAGCGGACTGGAACCAAGAGACCCAGTACTTC	CSARAEADWNQETQYF